Sequencing of this T cell receptor beta chain was carried out in a study of control samples from healthy donors and cancer patients. This clone was found once. Produced via immunoSEQ multiplex PCR; TCRdb's table is partial and in-frame only. The sample carries some 120,000 clones, around 89% recorded once. V was clipped by 5 bases and J by 2 bases; unmatched bases: 4. Germline V gene data show CDR1 as SGHRS and CDR2 as YFSETQ. CDR3 length: 14 residues. The clonotype was recovered from a woman in her 50s with colorectal cancer. Input material: PBMCs. V and J are TRBV5-1 and TRBJ2-3; 8 bases match TRBD2. CDR3 sequence: CASRPGLDTDTQYF. CDR3 bases: TGCGCCAGCAGGCCGGGACTAGACACAGATACGCAGTATTTT. The variable domain in full, completed from reference TRBV5-1 and TRBJ2-3, reads KAGVTQTPRYLIKTRGQQVTLSCSPISGHRSVSWYQQTPGQGLQFLFEYFSETQRNKGNFPGRFSGRQFSNSRSEMNVSTLELGDSALYLCASRPGLDTDTQYFGPGTRLTVL.